The next 29 T cell receptor beta chains were all read from a single sample in a study of T cells after yellow fever vaccination. Using its own MiXCR run on the 5' RACE reads, TCRdb lists one record per CDR3 protein. The data contain 300,000 to 350,000 distinct CDR3 sequences, almost 4% of them seen just once; the ten biggest clones take up roughly 24%. The specimen comprised PBMCs, sampled 5 days after the yellow fever booster vaccination. These TCRs come from a man aged 18 to 30 who received the YFV17D yellow fever vaccine.

The genes are TRBV29-1 and TRBJ2-5; D possibly corresponds to TRBD1 (5 bases). Germline V gives CDR1 SQVTM, CDR2 ANQGSEA. The CDR3 extends over 13 amino acids. Trimming shortened V by 3 bases and J by 4 bases, and 12 bases separated the two germline ends. The CDR3 reads CSVERQFAETQYF. CDR3 sequence (DNA): TGCAGCGTTGAGCGACAGTTCGCAGAGACCCAGTACTTC.

This clonotype was detected a few times. V is TRBV2 and J is TRBJ2-3, with 7 bases identical to TRBD1. V was clipped by 6 bases and J by 0 bases; unmatched bases: 3. Germline V gene lookup returns CDR1 SNHLY and CDR2 FYNNEI. The CDR3 has 14 amino acids. As DNA, the CDR3 is TGTGCCAGCAGAGAGGGGGCCAGCACAGATACGCAGTATTTT. Its protein product is CASREGASTDTQYF.

This clonotype was found a few times. J is TRBJ1-5 and V is TRBV28, with D possibly matching TRBD1 (6 bases). With 6 bases removed from V and 6 bases from J, the gap between germline ends came to 18 bases. The CDR3 consists of 15 residues. CDR1 is MDHEN and CDR2 is SYDVKM in the germline V gene. CDR3 in amino acids: CASSLDSFTTQPQHF. The CDR3 nucleotides are TGTGCCAGCAGCCTGGACAGTTTCACAACTCAGCCCCAGCATTTT.

This clonotype has a handful of counts. The chain links TRBV14 to TRBJ2-3, with 8 bases lining up with TRBD2. CDR1 SGHDN and CDR2 FVKESK come from the germline V gene. J lost 1 base, V lost 0 bases, and 3 bases had no gene match. This CDR3 region has 16 residues. The CDR3 loop reads CASSQEDSGGTDTQYF. The CDR3 DNA reads TGTGCCAGCAGCCAAGAAGATAGCGGGGGCACAGATACGCAGTATTTT.

This clonotype was recorded a few times. The V and J genes are TRBV2 and TRBJ2-7; 7 bases fit TRBD1. Germline values: CDR1 SNHLY, CDR2 FYNNEI. The CDR3 contains 14 residues. V lost 9 bases, J lost 0 bases, and 8 bases stayed unmatched. The CDR3 sequence: CASPKDRLSYEQYF. The CDR3 coding sequence is TGTGCCAGTCCGAAGGACAGGCTCTCCTACGAGCAGTACTTC.

Only a few counts were recorded for this clonotype. The chain joins TRBV30 to TRBJ1-1, with D unresolved. V lost 5 bases and J 2 bases, leaving 6 bases between the germline ends. The CDR3 runs 11 residues. The germline CDR1 and CDR2 sequences are GTSNPN and SVGIG (reference sequence). The CDR3 spells CAWAANTEAFF. The CDR3 nucleotides are TGTGCCTGGGCAGCTAACACTGAAGCTTTCTTT.

The V call is TRBV24-1, the J call TRBJ2-7; possibly TRBD2 for D (6 bases). CDR1 is KGHDR and CDR2 is SFDVKD in the germline V gene. Trimming took 12 bases from V and 5 from J, leaving 16 bases between them. This CDR3 has 12 residues. CDR3 DNA: TGTGCCCCTCTGGAGGGGATTAACGAGCAGTACGTC. This gives the protein CAPLEGINEQYV.

The sample holds a few counts of this clonotype. The chain employs TRBV29-1 and TRBJ2-1; weak D call: TRBD1 (5 bases). The germline V gene encodes CDR1 SQVTM and CDR2 ANQGSEA. The CDR3 loop spans 14 amino acids. Trimming took off 4 bases at V and 6 bases at J, with 16 bases between the two ends. This chain's CDR3 is CSVGSSGPLNEQFF. The CDR3 region has the DNA TGCAGCGTTGGGTCTTCAGGGCCCCTCAATGAGCAGTTCTTC.

This clonotype showed up just a few times. The V and J genes are TRBV7-9 and TRBJ2-7; TRBD2 matches 9 bases. V shed 3 bases, J shed 7 bases, and the junction held 7 bases outside the gene matches. The CDR3 has 14 amino acids. Germline assignment: CDR1 SEHNR and CDR2 FQNEAQ (reference sequence). The CDR3 region has the DNA TGTGCCAGCAGCTTTACTAGCGGGCTTGATGAGCAGTACTTC. Translating gives CASSFTSGLDEQYF.

This clonotype was seen just once. This chain uses TRBV4-2 with TRBJ2-4, with D perhaps given as TRBD1 or TRBD2 (6 bases each). The germline V gene has CDR1 LGHNA and CDR2 YNFKEQ. Trimming stripped 1 base from V and 0 bases from J, with 22 bases between. CDR3 length: 20 amino acids. The CDR3 region has the DNA TGTGCCAGCAGCCAAGTCCCGGCAGGTTCGGGGGCACTAGCCAAAAACATTCAGTACTTC. Its translation is CASSQVPAGSGALAKNIQYF.

This clonotype was observed at least ten times. For the CDR3, the DNA is TGCGCCAGCAGCCAGGGACTAGACCCAGATACGCAGTATTTT. This translates into CASSQGLDPDTQYF. The chain couples TRBV4-1 to TRBJ2-3; 8 bases agree with TRBD2. The CDR3 contains 14 residues. CDR1 is MGHRA, CDR2 YSYEKL, per germline. The trim removed 3 bases at V and 4 bases at J, leaving 3 bases unmatched.

The chain joins TRBV20-1 to TRBJ2-3, with D possibly called TRBD1 or TRBD2 (5 bases each). Germline V gene sequence: CDR1 DFQATT, CDR2 SNEGSKA (reference sequence). This CDR3 spans 17 amino acids. The V and J ends lost 3 bases and 6 bases respectively, with 25 bases between them. CDR3 in DNA: TGCAGTGCTAGGGCTTTCTCCGGGACCTCCAAAACCGATACGCAGTATTTT. It codes for CSARAFSGTSKTDTQYF.

This clonotype was seen at least ten times. The chain joins TRBV19 to TRBJ2-7, with D unresolved. The germline V gene encodes CDR1 LNHDA and CDR2 SQIVND (reference sequence). CDR3 size: 14 residues. The ends were cut back, 5 bases at V and 6 bases at J, with 17 bases in the middle. CDR3 loop: CASSASRGSPEQYF. CDR3 bases: TGTGCCAGTAGTGCAAGTAGAGGTAGCCCCGAGCAGTACTTC.

The chain has TRBV6-6 and TRBJ1-5; D remains ambiguous. CDR1 and CDR2 from the germline V gene are MNHNY and SVGAGI (reference sequence). Trimming shortened V by 0 bases and J by 6 bases, and 9 bases separated the two germline ends. This CDR3 region has 14 residues. Written as DNA, the CDR3 is TGTGCCAGCAGTTACTCGGCCGAAAGTCAGCCCCAGCATTTT. This translates into CASSYSAESQPQHF.

This clonotype has just a few counts. The V and J genes are TRBV6-2 or TRBV6-3 and TRBJ2-7; D is ambiguous. From germline, CDR1 is MNHEY and CDR2 SVGEGT. V was cut by 7 bases and J by 3 bases, with 10 bases left in between. The CDR3 has 12 amino acids. This CDR3 reads CASKSADYEQYV. DNA of the CDR3: TGTGCCAGCAAATCGGCGGACTACGAGCAGTACGTC.

This clonotype was seen many times. V and J are TRBV5-1 and TRBJ1-1; D not resolved. V was shortened by 2 bases and J by 1 base, with 12 bases between the two germline ends. There are 15 residues in the CDR3. Germline V gives CDR1 SGHRS, CDR2 YFSETQ. For the CDR3, the DNA is TGCGCCAGCAGCTTATCTCCGTTGGGGAACACTGAAGCTTTCTTT. Translating it yields CASSLSPLGNTEAFF.

In this sample, this clonotype turned up a few times. The chain couples TRBV19 to TRBJ1-5; D ambiguous. Trimming pared 3 bases from V and 2 bases from J, leaving 14 bases between. There are 16 residues in the CDR3. Germline V gene lookup returns CDR1 LNHDA and CDR2 SQIVND (reference sequence). CDR3 sequence: CASSISSVGGNQPQHF. DNA of the CDR3: TGTGCCAGTAGTATCTCCTCAGTCGGGGGCAATCAGCCCCAGCATTTT.

V is TRBV6-1 and J is TRBJ2-7; D gene unclear. The length of the CDR3 is 12 residues. CDR1 and CDR2 (germline): MNHNS, SASEGT. V was cut by 8 bases and J by 3 bases, with 11 bases left in between. The CDR3 region has the DNA TGTGCCAGCCTCTCAGGAGTCTACGAGCAGTACTTC. Its translation: CASLSGVYEQYF.

This clonotype appeared a few times. DNA of the CDR3: TGTGCCAGCACCGAGACGGGTGGCGGGGGGGCAGAGACCCAGTACTTC. It is translated as CASTETGGGGAETQYF. The genes are TRBV6-1 and TRBJ2-5; 9 nucleotides agree with TRBD2. This CDR3 spans 16 amino acids. With V trimmed by 7 bases and J by 4 bases, 13 bases remained unmatched. The germline CDR1 and CDR2 sequences are MNHNS and SASEGT.

This clonotype was seen a handful of times. V and J are TRBV6-5 and TRBJ1-2; D possibly corresponds to TRBD1 (5 bases). The germline gives CDR1 MNHEY, CDR2 SVGAGI. Trimming stripped 5 bases from V and 0 bases from J, with 13 bases between. The CDR3 is 15 amino acids. CDR3 coding DNA: TGTGCCAGCAGTCCCTGGGGCGGAACTAACTATGGCTACACCTTC. It is translated as CASSPWGGTNYGYTF.

The chain recombines TRBV20-1 with TRBJ2-7; tentatively, D is TRBD1 or TRBD2 (5 bases each). The CDR3 is 15 amino acids. Germline assignment: CDR1 DFQATT and CDR2 SNEGSKA (reference sequence). V lost 6 bases, J lost 5 bases, and 23 bases lay in between. In DNA, the CDR3 is TGCAGTGCCCCGCCCCGGGGTAGGGGCTCGAACGAGCAGTACTTC. It encodes CSAPPRGRGSNEQYF.

In its sample, this clonotype was seen a few times. The rearrangement joins TRBV10-3 to TRBJ2-5; 9 positions match TRBD2. Germline CDR1 reads ENHRY; CDR2 reads SYGVKD. V dropped 2 bases and J dropped 5; count of bases not matched to a gene: 6. The CDR3 loop spans 15 amino acids. The chain's CDR3 is CAISEGAGGLETQYF. For the CDR3, the DNA is TGTGCCATCAGTGAGGGAGCGGGGGGCCTGGAGACCCAGTACTTC.

The V gene is TRBV12-3 or TRBV12-4, the J gene TRBJ2-5; weak D call: TRBD2 (5 bases). V lost 6 bases and J lost 4, with 15 bases in between. CDR3 length equals 14 residues. CDR3: CASSRSGVRETQYF. The DNA of the CDR3 is TGTGCCAGCAGCCGCTCCGGGGTCCGAGAGACCCAGTACTTC.

This clonotype was picked up many times. The chain uses TRBV11-2 and TRBJ2-3; 10 positions agree with TRBD2. Unmatched junction bases numbered 7, after V lost 0 bases and J lost 1 base. Germline V gives CDR1 SGHAT, CDR2 FQNNGV. This CDR3 has 18 amino acids. The CDR3 bases are TGTGCCAGCAGCTTAGATCTTACTAGCGGGGACCGCACAGATACGCAGTATTTT. Amino acids: CASSLDLTSGDRTDTQYF.

This clonotype was counted ten times or more. J is TRBJ2-3 and V is TRBV6-5; 9 nucleotides line up with TRBD2. This CDR3 has 15 residues. Trimming removed 2 bases from V and 5 bases from J; junction bases left unmatched: 5. Germline V lookup: CDR1 MNHEY, CDR2 SVGAGI. The CDR3 DNA reads TGTGCCAGCAGTTACCGTAGCGGGGGTGGAGATACGCAGTATTTT. Translation: CASSYRSGGGDTQYF.

The rearrangement joins TRBV23-1 to TRBJ2-7, with D maybe TRBD1 (7 bases). TRBV23-1 is marked as an open reading frame, function uncertain. V gave up 6 bases and J gave up 0 bases, with 15 bases separating them. This CDR3 is built from 15 residues. CDR3 in DNA: TGCGCCAGCAGCGCGGGGACAGCAGCCTCCTACGAGCAGTACTTC. Encoded protein: CASSAGTAASYEQYF.

This clonotype showed up many times. The chain combines TRBV6-2 or TRBV6-3 with TRBJ2-7; tentatively, D is TRBD2 (5 bases). This CDR3 spans 14 amino acids. CDR1 is MNHEY, CDR2 SVGEGT, per germline. The V end lost 4 bases, the J end lost 3 bases, and 13 bases lay between the germline ends. DNA for the CDR3: TGTGCCAGCAGTTGGAACCGGGATAACTACGAGCAGTACGTC. This sequence encodes CASSWNRDNYEQYV.

This clonotype was seen a single time. The CDR3, as DNA: TGTGCCAGCAGCCAAGTGCCCTCGCGCCAAGAGACCCAGTACTTC. Translating gives CASSQVPSRQETQYF. The genes are TRBV14 and TRBJ2-5; D ambiguous. The CDR3 runs to 15 residues. V lost 1 base, J lost 1 base, and 10 bases lay in between. The V gene's germline CDR1 is SGHDN and CDR2 FVKESK. The variable domain in full, with the rest retrieved from reference TRBV14 and TRBJ2-5, is EAGVTQFPSHSVIEKGQTVTLRCDPISGHDNLYWYRRVMGKEIKFLLHFVKESKQDESGMPNNRFLAERTGGTYSTLKVQPAELEDSGVYFCASSQVPSRQETQYFGPGTRLLVL.

V gene TRBV6-5 combines with J gene TRBJ1-4; perhaps TRBD1 as D (5 bases). The ends were cut back, 5 bases at V and 0 bases at J, with 16 bases in the middle. CDR3 length equals 17 residues. In germline, CDR1 is MNHEY, CDR2 SVGAGI. CDR3 region: CASSRRWRGATNEKLFF. The CDR3 DNA sequence: TGTGCCAGCAGTCGACGGTGGAGGGGTGCAACTAATGAAAAACTGTTTTTT.